A selection of T cell receptor beta chains follows, all from one sample in a study of OX40 agonist ivuxolimab in advanced cancers. Sequencing used immunoSEQ multiplex PCR; TCRdb keeps in-frame clones, though not all of them. The sample has some 43,000 clones, about 86% seen once. The input for sequencing was CD4+ or CD8+ T cells sorted from blood, taken in a trial of the OX40 agonist ivuxolimab. The receptor set was obtained from an adult with an advanced solid tumor such as melanoma, head and neck, liver or kidney cancer. Each CDR3 is given with its conserved first and last residue. The D gene is left open where the match is weak. Only some rows state a clone size, as once, few, many or a class for expanded clones.

v_gene	d_gene	j_gene	abundance	CDR3aa	CDR3nt
TRBV19	-	TRBJ2-7	-	CASRSGGGYEQYF	TGTGCCAGTAGGTCCGGGGGCGGGTACGAGCAGTACTTC
TRBV5-4	-	TRBJ2-7	once	CASSLESYEQYF	TGTGCCAGCAGCTTGGAGTCCTACGAGCAGTACTTC
TRBV27	-	TRBJ2-7	-	CASSLSLGPGTYEQYF	TGTGCCAGCAGTTTATCCTTGGGCCCGGGGACCTACGAGCAGTACTTC
TRBV5-6	-	TRBJ2-7	-	CASSSAGQIYEQYF	TGTGCCAGCAGCTCTGCGGGACAGATCTACGAGCAGTACTTC
TRBV6-5	-	TRBJ2-7	-	CASSYAEFSYEQYF	TGTGCCAGCAGTTACGCGGAATTCTCCTACGAGCAGTACTTC
TRBV6-5	-	TRBJ2-7	-	CASSYSPGLSSYEQYF	TGTGCCAGCAGTTACTCGCCGGGGCTGAGCTCCTACGAGCAGTACTTC
TRBV27	-	TRBJ2-7	-	CASRSRGTIDEQYF	TGTGCCAGCCGATCGAGGGGGACTATCGACGAGCAGTACTTC
TRBV7-2	-	TRBJ1-5	-	CASSLVGDQPQHF	TGTGCCAGCAGCTTAGTTGGGGATCAGCCCCAGCATTTT
TRBV7-3	TRBD1	TRBJ1-2	-	CASSLVGTVYGYTF	TGTGCCAGCAGCTTAGTAGGGACAGTCTATGGCTACACCTTC
TRBV19	TRBD2	TRBJ2-1	-	CASSTTSGSLDEQFF	TGTGCCAGTAGTACGACTAGCGGGAGTTTGGATGAGCAGTTCTTC
TRBV10-3	-	TRBJ1-1	few	CASMPGRNTEAFF	TGTGCCTCGATGCCAGGGAGGAACACTGAAGCTTTCTTT
TRBV7-2	-	TRBJ2-7	-	CASTSFDSYEQYF	TGTGCCAGCACCTCGTTCGACTCCTACGAGCAGTACTTC
TRBV15	-	TRBJ1-6	-	CATSRDWKTVNSPLHF	TGTGCCACCAGCAGAGATTGGAAAACAGTCAATTCACCCCTCCACTTT
TRBV12-5	-	TRBJ2-1	-	CASGLAISYNEQFF	TGTGCTAGTGGTCTAGCTATTTCCTACAATGAGCAGTTCTTC
TRBV15	-	TRBJ1-1	-	CATSRDIRDTEAFF	TGTGCCACCAGCAGAGATATTCGGGACACTGAAGCTTTCTTT
TRBV5-1	TRBD2	TRBJ2-7	-	CASSPRFWTSGNPSDEQYF	TGCGCCAGCAGCCCTAGATTCTGGACTAGCGGGAACCCCTCCGACGAGCAGTACTTC
TRBV14	-	TRBJ1-2	-	CASSQVFAQGSSLRGYTF	TGTGCCAGCAGCCAAGTATTCGCGCAGGGGTCCTCTCTCCGTGGCTACACCTTC
TRBV7-9	TRBD1	TRBJ2-7	-	CASSLVTGSHEQYF	TGTGCCAGCAGCTTAGTGACAGGGAGCCACGAGCAGTACTTC
TRBV5-4	-	TRBJ1-1	-	CASSLTRVITEAFF	TGTGCCAGCAGCTTGACCCGGGTAATAACTGAAGCTTTCTTT
TRBV7-9	-	TRBJ2-2	few	CASRSRDLGYTGELFF	TGTGCCAGCAGGTCCCGGGACTTGGGGTACACCGGGGAGCTGTTTTTT
TRBV6-1	-	TRBJ2-7	-	CASSEGLGASYEQYF	TGTGCCAGCAGTGAAGGACTCGGGGCGTCCTACGAGCAGTACTTC
TRBV14	-	TRBJ2-1	once	CASSQVMSPGEFF	TGTGCCAGCAGCCAAGTTATGTCCCCCGGGGAATTCTTC
TRBV11-2	-	TRBJ2-7	-	CASSLDRGLRYEQYF	TGTGCCAGCAGCTTAGATCGAGGACTCCGGTACGAGCAGTACTTC